Detailed here is one T cell receptor beta chain. The antigen remains undetermined. Time point indicated: week 5, during vaccination. A 20-mer mutant IDH1 peptide at 300 ug was injected subcutaneously with topical imiquimod. This specimen belongs to a study of a mutant IDH1 vaccine in newly diagnosed glioma. Study-level points and caveats: The occurrence of vaccine-induced immune responses was seen in over 85% of patients.

V dropped 6 bases and J dropped 1 base, with 5 bases sitting between them. The CDR3 runs 12 residues. The germline V gene has CDR1 SGHTA and CDR2 FQGNSA. Clones were read by immunoSEQ multiplex PCR, and TCRdb kept only the in-frame ones, dropping some. Seen here are about 51,000 clones, around 80% observed once, and the top ten hold about 1.7%. The rearrangement joins TRBV7-2 to TRBJ2-3, with D unclear. The source is a woman in her thirties or forties with glioma. Material: PBMCs, obtained from a glioma patient whose treatment included an IDH1 peptide vaccine. The CDR3 DNA is TGTGCCAGCAGTTCCGGCACAGATACGCAGTATTTT. This sequence encodes CASSSGTDTQYF.